Ten or more counts support the clone carrying this T cell receptor (beta chain). Trimming cost V 4 bases and J 3 bases, with 13 bases left between them. The germline V gene has CDR1 SGHRS and CDR2 YFSETQ. The CDR3 has 15 amino acids. The record originates from a study of neurological immune-mediated disorders. The cDNA was generated through 5'RACE incorporating 10-nucleotide random UMIs. TCRdb processed the 5' RACE reads anew with MiXCR; each CDR3 protein has one entry. The table has more than 25,000 distinct CDR3 sequences, 4% seen once. V usage is TRBV5-1 and J usage is TRBJ1-4, with D possibly matching TRBD1 (5 bases). The sample comprised CD4+ T cells from blood. The source of this sequence is a woman aged 40 to 50 in good health. The CDR3 spells CASSPGMGANEKLFF. CDR3 in DNA: TGCGCCAGCAGCCCCGGTATGGGGGCTAATGAAAAACTGTTTTTT.